This T cell receptor beta chain was recovered during a study of neurological immune-mediated disorders. General study points: A possible signature appeared as one related-CDR3 cluster, in which phylogenetic grouping placed the repertoires of 18 of 34 multiple sclerosis patients.

Using its own MiXCR run on the 5' RACE reads, TCRdb lists one record per CDR3 protein. The sample gives 85,000 to 100,000 distinct CDR3 sequences, around 3.3% of which show up once; 5% to 6.5% is in the top ten. This clonotype was seen repeatedly, ten times or more. Its antigen is undetermined. The CDR3 runs to 14 residues. The germline V gene encodes CDR1 SGHRS and CDR2 YFSETQ. V was cut by 0 bases and J by 1 base, with 5 bases left in between. Sequencing was carried out using PBMCs. The clonotype comes from a woman aged 18-29 years with multiple sclerosis. The chain recombines TRBV5-1 with TRBJ2-1; no clear D gene. The CDR3 region has the DNA TGCGCCAGCAGCTTGGATAATTCCTACAATGAGCAGTTCTTC. This gives the protein CASSLDNSYNEQFF.